This T cell receptor beta chain came from a study of OX40 agonist ivuxolimab in advanced cancers. Germline V gene lookup returns CDR1 MNHEY and CDR2 SMNVEV (reference sequence). The V gene lost 3 bases and the J gene lost 4 bases, with 7 bases spanning the gap. The CDR3 is 13 residues long. TCRdb's table, derived via immunoSEQ multiplex PCR, lists solely in-frame clones and lacks some. The sample consists of about 73,000 clones, 85% to 90% of them appearing once. People who had autoimmune disease history or systemic immunosuppression were excluded. The investigators sampled blood at baseline, at cycle 4 day 1, and at cycle 7 day 1.

The source was CD4+ or CD8+ T cells sorted from blood, collected in a trial of the OX40 agonist ivuxolimab. The chain combines TRBV27 with TRBJ2-1; D is perhaps TRBD2 (5 bases). The sequence came from an adult with an advanced solid tumor such as melanoma, head and neck, liver or kidney cancer. CDR3 protein: CASSLPGYNEQFF. In DNA form, the CDR3 reads TGTGCCAGCAGTTTGCCGGGATACAATGAGCAGTTCTTC.